This is a list of T cell receptor beta chains from one sample in a study of blood T cell repertoires in COVID-19. TCRdb's copy holds only in-frame clones and misses some; the assay was immunoSEQ multiplex PCR. This table has approximately 85,000 clones, about 90% appearing once. The specimen was peripheral blood. The receptor set was obtained from a woman in her forties or fifties in a cohort sampled during active COVID-19. Each CDR3 is given with its conserved first and last residue. D genes are given only for firm matches. The listing skips clone size in some rows; elsewhere it reads once, few, many or a size class.

size,V,J,D,CDR3,DNA
NA,TRBV25-1,TRBJ2-2,NA,CASGGGADAGELFF,TGTGCCAGCGGGGGAGGAGCGGATGCCGGGGAGCTGTTTTTT
NA,TRBV25-1,TRBJ1-1,NA,CATSGTLNTEAFF,TGTGCCACGTCCGGGACATTGAACACTGAAGCTTTCTTT
NA,TRBV7-2,TRBJ2-1,TRBD2,CASTWGTRGGNEQFF,TGTGCCAGCACCTGGGGGACTAGGGGCGGCAATGAGCAGTTCTTC
once,TRBV5-6,TRBJ2-3,TRBD2,CASSLGLAVSTDTQYF,TGTGCCAGCAGCTTGGGACTAGCGGTTAGCACAGATACGCAGTATTTT
NA,TRBV6-1,TRBJ1-6,TRBD1,CASSDLGQGAKSSYNSPLHF,TGTGCCAGCAGTGACCTCGGACAGGGTGCTAAGAGCTCCTATAATTCACCCCTCCACTTT
NA,TRBV3-1/TRBV3-2,TRBJ1-5,NA,CASSQDTMTPGINQPQHF,TGTGCCAGCAGCCAAGATACGATGACGCCGGGGATTAATCAGCCCCAGCATTTT
NA,TRBV28,TRBJ1-4,TRBD1,CASSFWQGARAATNEKLFF,TGTGCCAGCAGTTTTTGGCAGGGGGCGCGGGCTGCAACTAATGAAAAACTGTTTTTT
NA,TRBV7-3,TRBJ2-2,NA,CASSPGQPDGELFF,TGTGCCAGCAGCCCGGGACAACCCGACGGGGAGCTGTTTTTT
NA,TRBV3-1/TRBV3-2,TRBJ1-1,NA,CASSHGGNTEAFF,TGTGCCAGCAGCCATGGAGGTAACACTGAAGCTTTCTTT
few,TRBV19,TRBJ1-2,TRBD1,CASSAPGQGGGYTF,TGTGCCAGTAGCGCTCCGGGACAGGGGGGCGGCTACACCTTC
NA,TRBV2,TRBJ2-2,TRBD2,CASSVELAGTGELFF,TGTGCCAGCAGTGTGGAACTAGCGGGAACCGGGGAGCTGTTTTTT
NA,TRBV7-9,TRBJ2-4,TRBD2,CASSSISGRESLTKNIQYF,TGTGCCAGCAGCTCCATTAGCGGGAGGGAAAGCTTAACCAAAAACATTCAGTACTTC
NA,TRBV7-9,TRBJ1-6,NA,CAIHGGGRNSPLHF,TGTGCCATCCATGGGGGGGGTCGTAATTCACCCCTCCACTTT
NA,TRBV6-5,TRBJ2-7,NA,CASSYVTGRLTYEQYF,TGTGCCAGCAGTTACGTGACAGGGAGGTTAACCTACGAGCAGTACTTC
once,TRBV3-1/TRBV3-2,TRBJ1-2,NA,CASRGGSGYTF,TGTGCCAGCCGAGGGGGATCTGGCTACACCTTC
NA,TRBV18,TRBJ1-6,NA,CASSTAHGSPLHF,TGTGCCAGCTCCACAGCCCACGGTTCACCCCTCCACTTT
many,TRBV3-1/TRBV3-2,TRBJ2-3,NA,CASSQGRGTGLRGESIDTQYF,TGTGCCAGCAGCCAAGGAAGGGGGACAGGGCTGCGGGGGGAGAGTATAGATACGCAGTATTTT
NA,TRBV27,TRBJ2-7,NA,CASSLLQNYEQYF,TGTGCCAGCAGTTTACTACAGAACTACGAGCAGTACTTC
NA,TRBV29-1,TRBJ2-5,NA,CSVGAQGGQETQYF,TGCAGCGTTGGGGCACAGGGGGGGCAAGAGACCCAGTACTTC
NA,TRBV2,TRBJ1-1,NA,CASSRGWNTEAFF,TGTGCCAGCAGTAGGGGTTGGAACACTGAAGCTTTCTTT
NA,TRBV18,TRBJ2-7,NA,CASSPPKNPAYEQYF,TGTGCCAGCTCACCTCCCAAGAACCCAGCCTACGAGCAGTACTTC
NA,TRBV6-5,TRBJ1-2,TRBD1,CASSRDREEYGYTF,TGTGCCAGCAGCCGGGACAGGGAGGAGTATGGCTACACCTTC
NA,TRBV12-3/TRBV12-4,TRBJ1-2,NA,CASSFAGGGYTF,TGTGCCAGCAGCTTCGCGGGTGGAGGCTACACCTTC
NA,TRBV5-1,TRBJ2-2,TRBD2,CASSLGTRDTGELFF,TGCGCCAGCAGCTTGGGGACTAGAGACACCGGGGAGCTGTTTTTT
NA,TRBV6-1,TRBJ1-1,NA,CASSELQGNTEAFF,TGTGCCAGCAGTGAGCTACAGGGGAACACTGAAGCTTTCTTT
few,TRBV27,TRBJ2-7,NA,CASSLETAKTYEQYF,TGTGCCAGCAGTTTAGAGACAGCTAAAACCTACGAGCAGTACTTC
NA,TRBV28,TRBJ2-3,NA,CASSLGQFTDTQYF,TGTGCCAGCAGTCTTGGACAGTTCACAGATACGCAGTATTTT
NA,TRBV11-1,TRBJ1-6,TRBD1,CASSRTGNNSPLHF,TGTGCCAGCAGCCGGACAGGGAACAATTCACCCCTCCACTTT
NA,TRBV9,TRBJ2-7,TRBD2,CASSAGTSGTEQYF,TGTGCCAGCAGCGCGGGGACTAGCGGGACCGAGCAGTACTTC
NA,TRBV6-5,TRBJ1-1,NA,CATYKGSLPNTEAFF,TGTGCCACCTACAAGGGGTCTCTACCGAACACTGAAGCTTTCTTT
NA,TRBV6-6,TRBJ2-2,NA,CASRQGSNTGELFF,TGTGCCAGCAGGCAGGGGTCCAACACCGGGGAGCTGTTTTTT
NA,TRBV28,TRBJ1-1,NA,CASSLGQGRITNTEAFF,TGTGCCAGCAGTTTAGGGCAGGGCAGGATCACGAACACTGAAGCTTTCTTT
NA,TRBV6-2/TRBV6-3,TRBJ2-1,TRBD2,CASSYSSGLGGDEQFF,TGTGCCAGCAGCTATAGTTCGGGACTAGGGGGTGATGAGCAGTTCTTC
NA,TRBV28,TRBJ1-1,NA,CASDQDRYTEAFF,TGTGCCAGCGACCAGGATCGGTACACTGAAGCTTTCTTT
NA,TRBV3-1/TRBV3-2,TRBJ2-1,NA,CASSQDGGSYNEQFF,TGTGCCAGCAGCCAAGATGGGGGGTCCTACAATGAGCAGTTCTTC
NA,TRBV11-2,TRBJ2-3,NA,CASSPGTDTQYF,TGTGCCAGCAGCCCAGGGACAGATACGCAGTATTTT
NA,TRBV3-1/TRBV3-2,TRBJ1-2,NA,CASSRTHRGYYGYTF,TGTGCCAGCAGCCGGACTCATCGGGGGTACTATGGCTACACCTTC
NA,TRBV6-6,TRBJ1-5,NA,CASSYSLNQPQHF,TGTGCCAGCAGTTACTCCTTGAATCAGCCCCAGCATTTT
NA,TRBV6-6,TRBJ2-7,NA,CASRRDSEFYEQYF,TGTGCCAGCAGGCGGGACTCTGAATTCTACGAGCAGTACTTC
NA,TRBV19,TRBJ2-7,TRBD1,CASSIGTGETYEQYF,TGTGCCAGTAGTATAGGGACAGGGGAGACCTACGAGCAGTACTTC
NA,TRBV2,TRBJ1-5,NA,CASSEAGRVEPQHF,TGTGCCAGCAGTGAAGCCGGCAGGGTTGAGCCCCAGCATTTT
NA,TRBV7-3,TRBJ2-1,TRBD1,CASSMGQGGNEQFF,TGTGCCAGCAGCATGGGACAGGGCGGGAATGAGCAGTTCTTC
NA,TRBV28,TRBJ2-5,NA,CATLPWRADQETQYF,TGTGCCACCCTTCCCTGGAGGGCGGACCAAGAGACCCAGTACTTC
NA,TRBV7-3,TRBJ2-7,TRBD2,CASSRVAGGIYEQYF,TGTGCCAGCAGCCGGGTAGCGGGAGGAATCTACGAGCAGTACTTC
NA,TRBV3-1/TRBV3-2,TRBJ2-7,NA,CASSQGPLGEQYF,TGTGCCAGCAGCCAAGGGCCTCTAGGCGAGCAGTACTTC
NA,TRBV6-5,TRBJ1-3,NA,CASLPGNGNTIYF,TGTGCCAGCTTGCCGGGGAATGGAAACACCATATATTTT
NA,TRBV9,TRBJ1-2,NA,CASSVGGPPAPNYGYTF,TGTGCCAGCAGCGTAGGGGGCCCACCCGCCCCTAACTATGGCTACACCTTC
NA,TRBV28,TRBJ2-1,TRBD2,CASSLTSGSLSYNEQFF,TGTGCCAGCAGTCTGACTAGCGGGAGTCTTTCCTACAATGAGCAGTTCTTC
NA,TRBV28,TRBJ1-5,NA,CATSTGVGRNSNQPQHF,TGTGCCACCTCAACCGGGGTCGGTAGGAATAGCAATCAGCCCCAGCATTTT
NA,TRBV5-1,TRBJ1-1,NA,CASSLGAGANTEAFF,TGCGCCAGCAGCTTGGGAGCGGGGGCGAACACTGAAGCTTTCTTT
NA,TRBV19,TRBJ2-6,NA,CASSIGTTLSGANVLTF,TGTGCCAGTAGTATCGGGACAACCCTTTCTGGGGCCAACGTCCTGACTTTC
NA,TRBV28,TRBJ2-5,NA,CASQSDSYQETQYF,TGTGCCAGTCAGTCCGATTCGTACCAAGAGACCCAGTACTTC
NA,TRBV13,TRBJ2-7,TRBD1,CASSKSGTGISYEQYF,TGTGCCAGCAGCAAGTCAGGGACAGGGATATCCTACGAGCAGTACTTC
NA,TRBV6-2/TRBV6-3,TRBJ1-4,TRBD1,CASSSGQAPSNEKLFF,TGTGCCAGCAGTTCGGGACAGGCCCCCTCAAATGAAAAACTGTTTTTT
NA,TRBV28,TRBJ2-7,TRBD2,CASSPGTSVGVEQYF,TGTGCCAGCAGTCCCGGGACTAGCGTCGGGGTCGAGCAGTACTTC